This note documents a single TCR beta chain sequence. Its antigen is currently not known. No base-level quality is on record; no much larger clone is a single base apart. Via the germline V gene, CDR1 is ENHRY and CDR2 SYGVKD. From its cysteine to its phenylalanine, the CDR3 spans 16 amino acids. The retained sequence is limited to the CDR3, 48 bases, with the frame set at the first base. V sheds 9 bases and J sheds 2 bases, leaving 22 bases between their ends. TCRbeta CDR3 regions were amplified from genomic DNA using the immunoSEQ Assay, a bias-controlled multiplex PCR. As for how the authors treated the data: Within the assay, amplification of reference gene primers was used to estimate how many nucleated cells each sample contained. To quantify the absolute abundance of each unique TCRbeta CDR3 rearrangement, sequence reads were collapsed and filtered. For each sample, productive Simpson clonality was calculated by taking the square root of Simpson's diversity index across productive rearrangements. This immuneACCESS table, as held by TCRdb, lists in-frame sequences with V and J called but not all clones. Of the missing ones, under half trace to an unresolved V gene in checked studies; the others have no known cause. V and J calls plus clone size are reproduced from that table; the DNA served to infer D and trimming. The sample table shows around 260,000 clones, and around 87% are seen once. The biggest ten clones account for roughly 2.5% of the sample.

This sample is part of a study of blood T cell repertoires in COVID-19 (dated by TCRdb to 2020 to 2022). Broadly, across the study: Samples covering the acute and convalescent phases of COVID-19 were provided by collaborators in the United States, Italy and Spain. The material from the prospective study consisted of cDNA or gDNA derived from T cells, B-cell-depleted T cells, or PBMCs. Deeply sampled blood TCRbeta repertoires from subjects exposed to, actively infected with, or recovered from COVID-19 were included in the dataset. The repertoires were released in a freely available public database meant as a resource for research on the immune response to SARS-CoV-2. The samples were drawn from the first 160 participants of the ongoing ImmuneRACE study and from over 950 subjects provided by 6 global collaborators. Nearly every sample came with metadata listing a de-identified subject ID, COVID-19 status, age in years and sex. Where available, HLA class I and class II types were obtained from metadata supplied by the sample provider rather than from assay-based typing.

Each collaborating institution followed its own protocols to collect whole blood in K2EDTA tubes. For TCRbeta analysis, collaborators shipped samples in one of three forms: frozen whole blood, isolated PBMCs, or DNA extracted from either of those sample types. On the study overall, not on this receptor specifically: The amount of clinical and demographic metadata varied by source and participant and was provided uncurated.

The sample taken for sequencing was peripheral blood. The source of this sequence is a woman between 45 and 60 years old with acute or convalescent COVID-19. The chain uses TRBV10-3 and TRBJ1-2, with TRBD1 perhaps the D gene, on 5 matching bases. The sequenced DNA is TGTGCCATATCAGGGACTCCAGGAGGGACCAACTATGGCTACACCTTC. Translated, it gives CAISGTPGGTNYGYTF.